A selection of T cell receptor beta chains follows, all from one sample in a study of cytomegalovirus exposure and HLA in healthy donors. Sequencing used immunoSEQ multiplex PCR; TCRdb keeps in-frame clones, though not all of them. This sample has 100,000 to 150,000 clones, with over 80% found just once. The sequencing sample was made of PBMCs. Source of these receptors: a man younger than 35 in good health and CMV-seropositive. CDR3s include the opening cysteine and the closing phenylalanine or tryptophan. A D gene is named only where the DNA matches it firmly. Some rows mark clone size as missing; the rest say once, few, many or name a class of expanded clone.

j_call clone_size v_call cdr3_length d_call cdr3_aa cdr3_nt
TRBJ1-2 - TRBV7-3 14 - CASSSLTRDYGYTF TGTGCCAGCAGCTCCCTTACCCGGGACTATGGCTACACCTTC
TRBJ1-1 - TRBV2 13 - CASSSGGNTEAFF TGTGCCAGCAGTTCAGGTGGGAACACTGAAGCTTTCTTT
TRBJ1-4 - TRBV6-1 13 - CASSEEGTNGLFF TGTGCCAGCAGTGAGGAGGGCACCAACGGACTGTTTTTT
TRBJ2-7 - TRBV6-1 15 - CASSEAVSGIYEQYF TGTGCCAGCAGTGAAGCGGTTAGCGGCATTTACGAGCAGTACTTC
TRBJ2-5 - TRBV9 18 TRBD2 CASSVVGTSGGVLETQYF TGTGCCAGCAGCGTAGTTGGGACTAGCGGGGGTGTCTTGGAGACCCAGTACTTC
TRBJ1-1 - TRBV9 14 TRBD1 CASSAGQGNTEAFF TGTGCCAGCAGCGCAGGACAGGGGAACACTGAAGCTTTCTTT
TRBJ1-3 - TRBV19 15 TRBD1 CASSPWTGSGNTIYF TGTGCCAGTAGTCCTTGGACAGGGTCAGGAAACACCATATATTTT
TRBJ1-3 - TRBV2 16 - CASSENGGISGNTIYF TGTGCCAGCAGTGAAAACGGCGGAATCTCTGGAAACACCATATATTTT
TRBJ2-7 - TRBV6-5 14 - CASSYTWTAYEQYF TGTGCCAGCAGTTACACCTGGACAGCGTACGAGCAGTACTTC
TRBJ1-1 - TRBV7-9 15 - CASSYAGGSGTEAFF TGTGCCAGCAGCTATGCGGGGGGGAGTGGCACTGAAGCTTTCTTT
TRBJ2-7 - TRBV5-1 15 - CASSPPGGTSYEQYF TGCGCCAGCAGCCCACCCGGGGGGACAAGTTACGAGCAGTACTTC
TRBJ1-2 - TRBV28 13 TRBD1 CASRTGVLYGYTF TGTGCCAGCAGGACAGGGGTTCTCTATGGCTACACCTTC
TRBJ2-7 - TRBV5-1 14 - CASSLVSSSYEQYF TGCGCCAGCAGCTTGGTTTCCAGTTCCTACGAGCAGTACTTC
TRBJ2-5 once TRBV2 17 - CASRVQGIGILRETQYF TGTGCCAGCAGAGTCCAGGGGATCGGGATTCTTCGAGAGACCCAGTACTTC
TRBJ1-1 - TRBV5-4 13 - CASSFGPNTEAFF TGTGCCAGCAGCTTTGGCCCGAACACTGAAGCTTTCTTT
TRBJ2-3 - TRBV5-1 16 TRBD2 CASSSLAGGPTDTQYF TGCGCCAGCAGCTCACTGGCGGGGGGGCCCACAGATACGCAGTATTTT
TRBJ2-2 - TRBV9 13 - CASSELAPGELFF TGTGCCAGCAGCGAACTAGCTCCCGGGGAGCTGTTTTTT
TRBJ1-5 - TRBV28 14 TRBD1 CASSLTGKHQPQHF TGTGCCAGCAGTTTGACAGGGAAGCATCAGCCCCAGCATTTT
TRBJ2-3 - TRBV14 15 - CASSQTGSPTDTQYF TGTGCCAGCAGCCAAACAGGGTCCCCCACAGATACGCAGTATTTT
TRBJ2-5 - TRBV7-9 13 TRBD1 CASRVTGEETQYF TGTGCCAGCAGGGTCACAGGGGAAGAGACCCAGTACTTC
TRBJ1-4 - TRBV19 15 - CASSSARVTNEKLFF TGTGCCAGTAGCTCTGCACGGGTCACTAATGAAAAACTGTTTTTT
TRBJ1-3 - TRBV15 11 - CATLSGNTIYF TGTGCCACTTTATCTGGAAACACCATATATTTT
TRBJ2-3 - TRBV6-5 15 TRBD1 CASSSTGGGGDTQYF TGTGCCAGCAGTTCAACAGGGGGCGGAGGAGATACGCAGTATTTT
TRBJ1-4 few TRBV6-4 15 TRBD1 CASSPRTGEHEKLFF TGTGCCAGCAGTCCCCGGACAGGCGAGCATGAAAAACTGTTTTTT
TRBJ1-4 - TRBV6-4 15 - CASSEQGEVNEKLFF TGTGCCAGCAGTGAGCAAGGGGAAGTTAATGAAAAACTGTTTTTT
TRBJ2-5 - TRBV5-8 15 TRBD2 CASSPRGGGAETQYF TGTGCCAGCAGTCCGCGGGGCGGGGGGGCGGAGACCCAGTACTTC
TRBJ1-1 - TRBV28 16 - CASSFQMSPRNTEAFF TGTGCCAGCAGTTTCCAGATGTCGCCCCGGAACACTGAAGCTTTCTTT
TRBJ2-2 - TRBV9 15 - CASSGGDFNTGELFF TGTGCCAGCAGCGGGGGGGACTTTAACACCGGGGAGCTGTTTTTT
TRBJ2-3 - TRBV9 15 TRBD1 CASSAGQGGTDTQYF TGTGCCAGCAGCGCCGGACAGGGGGGCACAGATACGCAGTATTTT
TRBJ1-1 - TRBV7-9 14 - CASSLRQGDTEAFF TGTGCCAGCAGCTTGCGGCAGGGCGACACTGAAGCTTTCTTT
TRBJ2-1 - TRBV10-3 13 - CAIRGALLNEQFF TGTGCCATCAGGGGGGCCCTACTCAATGAGCAGTTCTTC
TRBJ1-6 - TRBV2 16 - CASGPLFAANNSPLHF TGTGCCAGCGGTCCACTCTTCGCCGCCAATAATTCACCCCTCCACTTT
TRBJ1-1 - TRBV27 13 - CAGPTVLNTEAFF TGTGCCGGCCCGACAGTCTTGAACACTGAAGCTTTCTTT
TRBJ2-7 - TRBV2 15 TRBD2 CAYTPSGGALYEQYF TGTGCCTACACTCCCAGCGGGGGGGCCCTCTACGAGCAGTACTTC
TRBJ1-4 - TRBV9 15 - CASSPEGGTNEKLFF TGTGCCAGCAGCCCCGAGGGTGGGACTAATGAAAAACTGTTTTTT
TRBJ2-7 - TRBV4-1 15 - CASSQDGGGPYEQYF TGCGCCAGCAGCCAAGATGGGGGGGGCCCCTACGAGCAGTACTTC
TRBJ2-1 - TRBV7-2 13 - CASSPESTRGQFF TGTGCCAGCAGCCCCGAGTCTACCCGAGGGCAGTTCTTC
TRBJ2-2 once TRBV7-6 14 - CASSFGGAVGELFF TGTGCCAGCAGCTTTGGTGGAGCGGTCGGGGAGCTGTTTTTT
TRBJ2-1 - TRBV14 14 - CASSPHASIHEQFF TGTGCCAGCAGCCCGCACGCTAGCATCCATGAGCAGTTCTTC
TRBJ2-2 - TRBV7-6 14 TRBD1 CASSSDRETGELFF TGTGCCAGCAGCTCCGACAGGGAAACCGGGGAGCTGTTTTTT
TRBJ2-1 - TRBV19 14 TRBD1 CASSTTGGYNEQFF TGTGCCAGTAGTACAACAGGGGGTTACAATGAGCAGTTCTTC
TRBJ2-7 - TRBV5-6 15 TRBD1 CASGADWDRAYEQYF TGTGCCAGCGGCGCCGACTGGGACAGGGCCTACGAGCAGTACTTC
TRBJ2-5 - TRBV6-5 16 TRBD2 CASSYSTAGGQETQYF TGTGCCAGCAGTTACTCCACTGCGGGGGGCCAAGAGACCCAGTACTTC
TRBJ2-7 - TRBV7-9 12 - CSSEEEGYEQYF TGTTCCAGCGAGGAGGAGGGCTACGAGCAGTACTTC
TRBJ1-5 - TRBV18 13 - CASSQGLDQPQHF TGTGCCAGCTCACAGGGGTTGGATCAGCCCCAGCATTTT
TRBJ1-6 - TRBV10-3 14 - CAIRTGTLNSPLHF TGTGCCATCAGGACCGGGACACTCAATTCACCCCTCCACTTT
TRBJ1-4 - TRBV9 15 TRBD1 CASSASGTGAEKLFF TGTGCCAGCAGCGCCTCCGGGACAGGGGCGGAAAAACTGTTTTTT
TRBJ1-1 - TRBV5-1 17 TRBD1 CASSLETGRNIGPEAFF TGCGCCAGCAGCTTGGAGACAGGGAGGAACATTGGACCTGAAGCTTTCTTT
TRBJ1-2 once TRBV19 15 - CASSAPWGPGYGYTF TGTGCCAGTAGTGCCCCTTGGGGGCCGGGCTATGGCTACACCTTC